Only a few counts were recorded for the clone carrying this T cell receptor beta chain. The sample originates from a study of T cells in Graves' hyperthyroidism and ophthalmopathy. TCR beta CDR3 sequences were amplified from RNA transcripts. A first-round RT-PCR of the TCR CDR3 used the HTBI primer set. TCRdb redid the calling of the multiplex PCR reads with MiXCR, one entry per CDR3 protein. The sample includes almost 600,000 distinct CDR3 sequences, roughly 50% of them seen just once. This clonotype originated in a woman younger than 35 with Graves' hyperthyroidism. The material sequenced was peripheral blood or thyroid tissue (not recorded which).

In nucleotides, the CDR3 is TGTGCCAGCTCAACCAATATCGGACAGCAAAATTCACCCCTCCACTTT. As protein: CASSTNIGQQNSPLHF. The V gene is TRBV9, the J gene TRBJ1-6; the D gene is possibly TRBD1 (6 bases). V lost 7 bases to trimming and J lost 7 bases, with 21 bases between them. Germline-derived CDR1 and CDR2 are SGDLS and YYNGEE. CDR3 size: 16 residues.